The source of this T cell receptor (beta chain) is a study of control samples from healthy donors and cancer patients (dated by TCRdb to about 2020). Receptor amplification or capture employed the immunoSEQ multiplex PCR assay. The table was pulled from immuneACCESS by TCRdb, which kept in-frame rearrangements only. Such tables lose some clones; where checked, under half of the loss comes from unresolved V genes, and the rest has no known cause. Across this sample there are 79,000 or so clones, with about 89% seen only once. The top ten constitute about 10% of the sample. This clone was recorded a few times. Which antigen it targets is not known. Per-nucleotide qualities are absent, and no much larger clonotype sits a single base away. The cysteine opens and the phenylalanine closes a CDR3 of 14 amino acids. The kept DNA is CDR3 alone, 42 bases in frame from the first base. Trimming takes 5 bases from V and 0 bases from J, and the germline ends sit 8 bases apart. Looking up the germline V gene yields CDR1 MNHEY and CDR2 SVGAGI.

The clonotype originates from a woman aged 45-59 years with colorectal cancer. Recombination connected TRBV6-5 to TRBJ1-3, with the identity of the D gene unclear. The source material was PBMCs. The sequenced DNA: TGTGCCAGCAGTCCATCCAGCTCTGGAAACACCATATATTTT. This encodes CASSPSSSGNTIYF.